Included here is one T cell receptor (beta chain) sequence, with context. These data originate in a study of blood T cell repertoires in COVID-19. Looking at the study overall: T cells, B-cell-depleted T cells, or PBMCs provided the cDNA or gDNA that served as material.

Authors' methods: From reference gene primer amplification, estimates of nucleated cell counts were derived. Produced via immunoSEQ multiplex PCR; TCRdb's table is partial and in-frame only. V, J and clone size reflect that table, while D and trimming were determined from the DNA. The sample yields approximately 170,000 clones, roughly 70% seen once. Looked up from germline, CDR1 is KGHSH and CDR2 is LQKENI. V lost 2 bases to trimming and J lost 2 bases, with 16 bases between them. The CDR3 extends over 18 amino acids. V usage is TRBV18 and J usage is TRBJ2-6, with D tentatively TRBD2 (5 bases). What was sequenced was peripheral blood. The TCR sequence derives from a woman older than 75 with acute or convalescent COVID-19. The CDR3 DNA reads as TGTGCCAGCTCACCAGAGGGCACATCACTCGCTGGGGCCAACGTCCTGACTTTC. Encoded protein: CASSPEGTSLAGANVLTF.